This is a list of T cell receptor beta chains from one sample in a study of T cell responses to AZD1222 COVID-19 vaccine. The table came from immunoSEQ multiplex PCR; TCRdb's copy has only in-frame clones and leaves some out. The sample includes about 110,000 clones, roughly 90% seen only once; the top ten take around 2.3%. Here the sequenced sample was peripheral blood, taken on day 0 of AZD1222 vaccination. These TCRs come from an adult in good health. The conserved cysteine and the conserved F or W are not part of the CDR3 here.

J | length | V | CDR3
TRBJ2-2 | 14 | TRBV6-1 | ASSELAAPGTGELF
TRBJ2-7 | 13 | TRBV2 | ASREGTGGVYEQY
TRBJ2-1 | 12 | TRBV19 | ASSIEDRYNEQF
TRBJ2-1 | 11 | TRBV11-2 | ASTTGNHNEQF
TRBJ1-2 | 13 | TRBV5-4 | ASSLGQSISYGYT
TRBJ2-3 | 9 | TRBV29-1 | SGRTGDTQY
TRBJ1-3 | 12 | TRBV5-5 | ASSLQGSGNTIY
TRBJ1-6 | 14 | TRBV7-2 | ASSLRTGNPNSPLH
TRBJ1-1 | 11 | TRBV5-1 | ASMKGANTEAF
TRBJ2-6 | 12 | TRBV29-1 | SVVQGSGANVLT
TRBJ1-6 | 13 | TRBV5-1 | ASSPSGGSGSPLH
TRBJ2-3 | 10 | TRBV14 | ASSHGPDTQY
TRBJ2-7 | 14 | TRBV28 | ASTRRGGSGRNEQY
TRBJ2-2 | 10 | TRBV28 | ASSSPTGELF
TRBJ1-2 | 9 | TRBV10-2 | ASVGGDGYT
TRBJ2-2 | 11 | TRBV10-1 | ASSARQTGELF
TRBJ1-3 | 11 | TRBV3-1/TRBV3-2 | ASSQSQGNTIY
TRBJ2-7 | 13 | TRBV28 | ASSFSSGRAYEQY
TRBJ2-7 | 12 | TRBV6-5 | ASSYSRDNYEQY
TRBJ1-4 | 13 | TRBV5-1 | ASSSGDSTNEKLF
TRBJ2-1 | 11 | TRBV18 | ASSPGLASEQF
TRBJ1-1 | 14 | TRBV7-9 | ASSLARGPLNTEAF
TRBJ2-7 | 13 | TRBV18 | ASSPLNGGAYEQY
TRBJ1-4 | 11 | TRBV27 | ASKGGANEKLF
TRBJ2-5 | 16 | TRBV3-1/TRBV3-2 | ASSHVPGLARGLETQY
TRBJ1-2 | 16 | TRBV15 | ATSRVAPRGGSNYGYT
TRBJ1-6 | 19 | TRBV9 | ASSVGLTGTGAFSYNSPLH
TRBJ2-3 | 10 | TRBV28 | ASSHQANTQY
TRBJ1-1 | 10 | TRBV27 | ASRQRNTEAF
TRBJ1-5 | 14 | TRBV2 | ASSERLWDMNQPQH
TRBJ2-1 | 12 | TRBV3-1/TRBV3-2 | ASSQAAGANEQF
TRBJ2-2 | 13 | TRBV28 | ASSLGAGYTGELF
TRBJ1-2 | 11 | TRBV6-6 | ASVPRLTDGYT